The source of this TCR beta chain is a study of T cells in Graves' hyperthyroidism and ophthalmopathy. Broader study findings: Ophthalmopathy and stable hyperthyroidism were told apart by a 13 V-J model. Also found in blood were most expanded thyroid clonotypes above 0.001.

From germline, CDR1 is MGHRA and CDR2 YSYEKL. The CDR3 is made up of 17 amino acids. Trimming cost V 0 bases and J 0 bases, with 14 bases left between them. Amplification targeted TCR beta CDR3 regions from RNA transcripts. RT-PCR in the first round (using the HTBI primer set) targeted the TCR CDR3. One entry per CDR3 protein results from TCRdb running MiXCR on the multiplex PCR reads. The sample carries about 600,000 distinct CDR3 sequences, 13% to 15% recorded once. On this clonotype itself: Its target is unknown.

Lactation, pregnancy, other autoimmune disease or uncontrolled infection led to exclusion of patients. Cells are PBMCs isolated from about 10 ml of fresh blood. This chain joins TRBV4-1 and TRBJ1-1; no reliable D call. Material for sequencing was blood. The TCR comes from a woman aged 45-65 years with Graves' ophthalmopathy. CDR3 in DNA: TGCGCCAGCAGCCAAGAAGGGAGGGTGGGAATGAACACTGAAGCTTTCTTT. Translating it yields CASSQEGRVGMNTEAFF.